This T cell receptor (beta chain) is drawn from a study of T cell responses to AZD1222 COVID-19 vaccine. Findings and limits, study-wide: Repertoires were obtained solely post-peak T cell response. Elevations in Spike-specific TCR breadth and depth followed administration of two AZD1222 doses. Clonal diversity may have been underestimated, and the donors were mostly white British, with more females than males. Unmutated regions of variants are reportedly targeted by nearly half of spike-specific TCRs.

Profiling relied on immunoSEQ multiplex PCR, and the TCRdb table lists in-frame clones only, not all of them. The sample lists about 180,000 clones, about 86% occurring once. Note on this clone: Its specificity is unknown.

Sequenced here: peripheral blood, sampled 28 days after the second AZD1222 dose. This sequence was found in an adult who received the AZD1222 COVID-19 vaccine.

The CDR3, as DNA: TGTGCCAGCAGCTTAGAGGCAGGGTCGAACACTGAAGCTTTCTTT. This codes for CASSLEAGSNTEAFF. The chain uses TRBV7-9 and TRBJ1-1; weak D call: TRBD1 (5 bases). V lost 1 base and J lost 1, with 10 bases in between. Germline V gives CDR1 SEHNR, CDR2 FQNEAQ (reference sequence). There are 15 residues in the CDR3.